This T cell receptor beta chain was identified in a study of T cells expressing NK-cell markers. Study-level background: From sorted CD3+CD56+NKG2C+, CD3+CD56+NKG2C- and CD3+CD56-NKG2C+ T cells came the TCR beta repertoires. The study sequenced eight donors, seven HCMV-seropositive and one seronegative.

The CDR3 is 20 residues long. Germline values: CDR1 SGHDT, CDR2 YYEEEE. Regarding the study as a whole: Dominant NKG2C+ clonotype frequencies of 1.0-7.0% of CD8+ T cells were measured in over 5 donors. Clones of NKG2C+ T cells that had expanded were of unclear HCMV specificity.

TCRdb reanalyzed the 5' RACE reads and collapses them to one entry per CDR3 protein, without DNA. The sample holds 200,000 to 300,000 distinct CDR3 sequences. Remarks on this clonotype: Its antigen is as yet unknown.

The specimen sequenced was blood T cells: a sorted CD56 or NKG2C T cell subset, CD4+ or CD8+ T cells, or bulk PBMC T cells (not recorded which). The gene calls are TRBV5-6 and TRBJ2-7; TCRdb selects TRBD1, and the lack of DNA leaves this call unchecked. This sequence originates from a man between 18 and 29 years old in good health. The CDR3 loop is CASSWGQGNSRWGYSYEQYF.